This T cell receptor beta chain was captured by sequencing in a study of long-term antiretroviral therapy in people with HIV (dated by TCRdb to the early 2020s). For context, the study as a whole: Collection of the earliest samples took place about a decade ahead of the 2015 WHO recommendation for immediate ART, at a time when ART was typically delayed until CD4 counts fell. Of the approximately 32 participants with HIV, eleven were female. Whether ART initiation and durable HIV suppression were associated with changes in peripheral blood TRB repertoire composition and diversity was tested in a retrospective serial study. The cohort contributed 150 to 200 cryopreserved PBMC samples from 30 adults with confirmed HIV infection, collected serially over a mean of around 6 years (range 1-12). Test extractions of a monoclonal T-cell line alongside a few dozen polyclonal samples showed no cross-contamination during QIAcube processing.

The CDR3 goes from the cysteine to the phenylalanine over 16 residues. Only the CDR3 region is kept as DNA, spanning 48 bases read in frame from base 1. The germline V gene encodes CDR1 MNHEY and CDR2 SMNVEV (reference sequence). Relative to germline, V is missing 6 bases and J is missing 3 bases, with 13 bases of the junction outside any gene match. Broad study findings and their caveats: Because pre-ART samples had limited cell numbers, unsorted PBMC were profiled rather than sorted CD4+ and CD8+ T cells. Starting ART was linked to a significant rise in TRB diversity, yet even with long-term ART the diversity remained significantly lower than in transplant donor controls. No data were available on ART adherence, viral resistance or therapy changes, limiting inferences about post-ART repertoire changes. The samples span the years 2004 to 2017, and the ART regimens used may be less effective than current regimens. Limited PBMC availability meant only the TCR beta chain was sequenced, without alpha chain pairing. At every time point, the repertoire was dominated by expanded TRB clones first identified before ART initiation, although this dominance fluctuated and, in many PLHIV, declined after ART. Compared with controls, HIV repertoires had narrower CDR3 length ranges, and the network structure pointed to an antigen-experienced repertoire that shifted only slightly toward naive after ART.

Participants were included only if at least one PBMC sample before ART initiation and at least two post-ART samples were available. Every participant with HIV received treatment in the United States of America. Before DNA extraction, cryopreserved samples of roughly 0.9-11 million PBMC were thawed and washed. At the time of the earliest PBMC sample, participants with HIV were aged between about 23 and 54 years. Per participant, PBMC samples came from 1-4 timepoints prior to ART initiation and 2-8 timepoints following ART initiation, for a median of 7 samples. Serial HIV viral load, CD4+ T-cell count, ART history and demographic data were obtained for every participant. Using a Qiagen kit on a QIAcube, genomic DNA was extracted from unsorted PBMC, with samples processed in batches of 12. As for this clone: The antigen this receptor binds is unknown. Base qualities are not provided; no much larger clone lies one nucleotide away.

The immunoSEQ hsTCRB v3.0 assay was used at survey level resolution for TRB variable region sequencing. The targeted TRB sequencing depth was about 35,000-55,000 T-cell genomes per sample. TRB libraries were pooled and sequenced on an Illumina MiSeq using a v3 150-cycle kit. The authors processed their data as follows. Repertoire analysis ran in R within a reproducible Nextflow workflow covering QC, data transformation and analysis. LymphoSeq2, an R package for AIRR-Seq data exploration, was used to implement custom analyses. A handful of samples that produced fewer than 5000 total TRB sequences were removed, so approximately 190 HIV repertoires were analyzed. Of the 188 retained HIV repertoires, over 55 were collected before and around 130 after ART initiation. Repertoires were downsampled to 5000 TRB nucleotide sequences, and summary statistics were averaged over 100 downsampling iterations. The analysis kept only TRB sequences whose CDR3 regions were at least seven amino acids long. Two measures captured diversity: a Shannon entropy-derived clonality score and the Gini coefficient. In the repertoire networks, any two of the top 5000 CDR3 amino acid sequences were connected whenever the two sequences differed by an edit distance of one. GLIPH2 predicted antigen specificity groups and MHC restriction for TRB CDR3 amino acid sequences. CDR3 amino acid sequences were matched against VDJdb and McPAS-TCR to flag known CMV, EBV, HIV or tissue antigen associations. Pre-ART, post-ART and control groups were compared with Wilcoxon signed-rank tests and Holm-Bonferroni correction. In its TCRdb copy, this immuneACCESS table keeps in-frame sequences only and misses some clones. Where compared with another copy, unresolved V genes explain less than half of these, and the others have no known cause. V and J calls and clone size come straight from that table; D and trimming were deduced from the DNA. The sample records some 40,000 clones, roughly 93% of which are singletons. The top ten hold 2% to 2.5% of the sample.

The chain links TRBV27 with TRBJ1-2, with TRBD1 identical over 7 junction bases. The starting material was unsorted PBMCs, obtained just over 9 years after starting antiretroviral therapy. The receptor comes from a young man with HIV. The CDR3 region reads CASSPQNNRGDYGYTF. The nucleotides are TGTGCCAGCAGCCCGCAAAATAACAGGGGAGACTATGGCTACACCTTC.